This is a list of T cell receptor beta chains from one sample in a study of cytomegalovirus exposure and HLA in healthy donors. Data came from immunoSEQ multiplex PCR; TCRdb stores just in-frame clones and leaves some out. This table has roughly 100,000 clones, roughly 77% appearing once. Sample: PBMCs. The receptors come from a young woman in good health and CMV-seropositive. The conserved cysteine and the conserved F or W are not part of the CDR3 here. The D gene is left open where the match is weak. Rows may omit the clone size; those that give it use once, few, many or a size class.

CDR3,D,V,size
ASSLTLAGVSETQY,TRBD2,TRBV28,NA
SAGQGGKLF,TRBD1,TRBV20-1,once
ASRLYGGSTEAF,NA,TRBV28,NA
AWTRQGGSQETQY,TRBD1,TRBV30,NA
ASSRTAGGPHEQF,TRBD2,TRBV4-3,NA
ASSQVHGGWDYGYT,NA,TRBV4-3,few
ASSYGTGTTNEQF,TRBD1,TRBV6-5,few
SVSPGGAGYGYT,TRBD1,TRBV29-1,few
ASSEEVYGYT,NA,TRBV10-2,NA
ASSEILRREGRYEQY,TRBD2,TRBV2,NA
ASSLFRGEQY,NA,TRBV7-9,once
ASSPGYEQY,NA,TRBV7-9,NA
ASSPGTGDGYT,TRBD1,TRBV19,once
ASSLGPTATNTYSNQPQH,NA,TRBV7-6,NA
ASSLAGHGTGELF,TRBD2,TRBV6-1,NA
ASSLAGLLLADTQY,NA,TRBV5-1,NA
APSVEGQVGYT,NA,TRBV2,NA
ASSLGGGYTEAF,NA,TRBV7-2,NA
AWRGRASGEQY,TRBD2,TRBV30,NA
ASSGQVAVSPLH,TRBD1,TRBV27,once
ASSQTTGQGFGDTQY,TRBD1,TRBV4-1,NA
ASGSYYVGAF,NA,TRBV2,NA
ASSYPDRAGYT,TRBD1,TRBV6-5,NA
ASSQDIQGTFGYT,NA,TRBV4-2,NA
ASSLPGLRSSYEQY,NA,TRBV7-8,few
ASSALGTGVDTIY,TRBD1,TRBV27,NA
AISGGGLWNEQY,NA,TRBV10-3,NA
ASSQQGVAYNEQF,TRBD1,TRBV7-3,NA
ASSFRDRPLEQY,TRBD1,TRBV28,NA
ASRGGSGPNEQY,NA,TRBV2,NA
ASSGRQGENEQY,TRBD1,TRBV25-1,NA
ASSSGGGGNEQF,NA,TRBV6-4,NA
ASGSQVPYGYT,NA,TRBV12-5,NA
ASKGSGANVLT,NA,TRBV4-1,few
ASSQRHQNTEAF,NA,TRBV14,NA
ASSLAPESEQY,NA,TRBV5-1,few
ASSLGLAGPSQETQY,TRBD2,TRBV27,NA
ASNPRDRAGANVLT,TRBD1,TRBV5-8,few
ASSQRTSGNTIY,NA,TRBV10-2,once
ASSSPQGPPYEQY,NA,TRBV7-9,NA
ASSPQTRTETQY,NA,TRBV18,NA
ASSPVGGRNQPQH,NA,TRBV5-8,NA
ASSPRKNTEAF,NA,TRBV19,NA
AWTPFLGGRGTEAF,NA,TRBV30,NA
ASSLGQLYGYT,NA,TRBV5-6,NA
ASSRGQTRNQPQH,TRBD1,TRBV28,NA